The source of this T cell receptor beta chain is a study of cytomegalovirus exposure and HLA in healthy donors. Study-level points and caveats: The authors excluded some V segments, including TRBV6-2 and TRBV6-3, as indistinguishable. In vitro confirmation showed three CMV-associated chains to be CMV antigen specific. With later analysis, a missense DCLRE1C variant became linked to TCR beta V- and J-gene trimming. Analyzed later, association rates of TCRs varied across HLA loci, with DRB1 most and HLA-C fewest.

As concerns this clone: The antigen is undetermined.

Per germline, CDR1 MDHEN and CDR2 SYDVKM. V gave up 6 bases and J gave up 0 bases, with 14 bases separating them. The CDR3 covers 15 residues. Primers for the PCR totalled 60 Vbeta and 13 Jbeta. Profiled with immunoSEQ multiplex PCR; TCRdb holds only in-frame clones, not every one. The sample includes more than 95,000 clones, under 85% seen only once; the top ten take around 1.7%. The source of this sequence is a woman aged 18-30 years in good health and CMV-seronegative. The chain combines TRBV28 with TRBJ1-1, with TRBD1 as a possible D gene (6 bases). The source material was PBMCs. In DNA, the CDR3 is TGTGCCAGCAGGACGGCAGGGGCGATGAACACTGAAGCTTTCTTT. Translation gives CASRTAGAMNTEAFF.